The 6 T cell receptor beta chains listed next were all sequenced from one sample in a study of blood T cell repertoires in COVID-19. Sequenced by immunoSEQ multiplex PCR; TCRdb stores in-frame clones only, minus some. There are approximately 290,000 clones in the sample; 80% to 90% occur only once, and roughly 4% lies in the top ten. The sequencing sample was made of PBMCs or T cells enriched from blood (not recorded which). These receptors were taken from a woman aged 25 to 39 who had recovered from COVID-19.

This chain connects TRBV7-8 to TRBJ1-4, with D perhaps TRBD1 (5 bases). CDR1 SGHVS and CDR2 FQNEAQ come from the germline V gene. Between the trimmed V and J ends, which lost 5 bases and 6 bases, there was a span of 13 bases. CDR3 size: 14 residues. The CDR3 DNA is TGTGCCAGCAGCCTCGCCCGGGGGGATGAAAAACTGTTTTTT. Its translation is CASSLARGDEKLFF.

The genes are TRBV19 and TRBJ2-7, with 7 nucleotides matching TRBD1. The V segment lost 4 bases and the J segment 6 bases; nucleotides outside the gene matches: 6. CDR1 and CDR2 from the germline V gene are LNHDA and SQIVND (reference sequence). CDR3 length: 13 amino acids. CDR3 sequence reads: CASSTTGVGEQYF. The DNA for the CDR3 is TGTGCCAGTAGTACAACAGGGGTGGGCGAGCAGTACTTC.

This clone was observed a single time. The rearrangement joins TRBV28 to TRBJ1-2; D gene ambiguous. Germline loops: CDR1 MDHEN, CDR2 SYDVKM. V was trimmed by 1 base and J by 4 bases, leaving 10 bases between them. CDR3 length equals 14 residues. The CDR3 reads CASSLSGVSYGYTF. CDR3 DNA sequence: TGTGCCAGCAGTTTATCCGGGGTATCCTATGGCTACACCTTC.

V and J are TRBV15 and TRBJ2-7; D possibly corresponds to TRBD2 (6 bases). V was clipped by 1 base and J by 0 bases, with 10 bases between them. CDR3 length: 15 amino acids. Per the germline V gene, CDR1 is LNHNV and CDR2 is YYDKDF (reference sequence). The CDR3 protein is CATSRGGVNSYEQYF. CDR3 nucleotide sequence: TGTGCCACCAGCAGAGGGGGGGTAAACTCCTACGAGCAGTACTTC.

The chain has TRBV28 and TRBJ1-1, with 7 bases matching TRBD1. V lost 4 bases, J lost 3 bases, and 8 bases stayed unmatched. Germline V gives CDR1 MDHEN, CDR2 SYDVKM. The CDR3 runs to 15 residues. The CDR3 DNA is TGTGCCAGCAGTTCGAATTGGGGACAGCACACTGAAGCTTTCTTT. This encodes CASSSNWGQHTEAFF.

The chain is built from TRBV27 and TRBJ2-5, with a possible D match to TRBD1 (5 bases). The length of the CDR3 is 11 residues. Germline CDR1 reads MNHEY; CDR2 reads SMNVEV (reference sequence). With 8 bases removed from V and 7 bases from J, the gap between germline ends came to 11 bases. In DNA, the CDR3 is TGTGCCAGCGGGGCACTCTCGACCCAGTACTTC. Translation: CASGALSTQYF.